This TCR beta chain was documented in a study of T cell changes during pregnancy in multiple sclerosis. Germline values: CDR1 SGHNT, CDR2 YYREEE (reference sequence). Trimming removed 4 bases from V and 2 bases from J; junction bases left unmatched: 5. CDR3 length: 15 amino acids. The data were produced by immunoSEQ multiplex PCR, yet TCRdb's version contains in-frame clones alone and is incomplete. The data contain 65,000 to 70,000 clones, approximately 92% of them singletons. The source of this sequence is a female donor with multiple sclerosis, enrolled in a pregnancy study. The chain combines TRBV5-4 with TRBJ2-2; TRBD1 matches 7 bases. Sequencing was performed on peripheral blood, taken in the first trimester of pregnancy. CDR3: CASSGTEHNTGELFF. CDR3 sequence (DNA): TGTGCCAGCAGCGGGACAGAACATAACACCGGGGAGCTGTTTTTT.